These 22 T cell receptor beta chains share one sample of origin, sequenced in a study of PD-L1 blockade in urothelial cancer. Repertoires were generated with immunoSEQ multiplex PCR, while TCRdb's copy carries only in-frame clones and drops some. The sample shows about 84,000 clones, over 80% of them seen only once. This specimen was PBMCs, taken around atezolizumab (anti-PD-L1) treatment. The receptors here all came from a man in his sixties or seventies with urothelial cancer.

J is TRBJ2-7 and V is TRBV19; D uncertain. Germline CDR1 LNHDA, CDR2 SQIVND (reference sequence). V was shortened by 6 bases and J by 0 bases, with 12 bases between the two germline ends. The CDR3 is made up of 14 amino acids. The CDR3 loop is CASRYAPSSYEQYF. Here the CDR3 DNA reads TGTGCCAGTAGATATGCCCCGAGCTCCTACGAGCAGTACTTC.

The rearrangement joins TRBV5-1 to TRBJ2-5, with D possibly being TRBD1 (5 bases). V was shortened by 3 bases and J by 5 bases, with 14 bases between the two germline ends. The V gene's germline CDR1 is SGHRS and CDR2 YFSETQ. The CDR3 sequence is 14 residues long. Written as DNA, the CDR3 is TGCGCCAGCAGCTCGGGCAGGGTCGGGGAGACCCAGTACTTC. As protein: CASSSGRVGETQYF.

This chain connects TRBV5-1 to TRBJ2-1; 7 bases line up with TRBD2. Germline V gene sequence: CDR1 SGHRS, CDR2 YFSETQ. The V and J ends lost 2 bases and 8 bases, in that order; junction bases with no gene match: 10. The CDR3 runs 15 residues. The CDR3: CASSFMRGAGDEQFF. CDR3 DNA sequence: TGCGCCAGCAGCTTTATGCGGGGTGCGGGGGATGAGCAGTTCTTC.

The gene calls are TRBV7-8 and TRBJ2-5; TRBD1 matches 7 bases. Germline CDR1 and CDR2: SGHVS and FQNEAQ. With V trimmed by 5 bases and J by 2 bases, 5 bases remained unmatched. The CDR3 length is 14 residues. CDR3: CASSPTGAQETQYF. The CDR3 nucleotides read TGTGCCAGCAGCCCTACAGGGGCGCAAGAGACCCAGTACTTC. The full variable domain, rest sourced from reference TRBV7-8 and TRBJ2-5, is GAGVSQSPRYKVAKRGQDVALRCDPISGHVSLFWYQQALGQGPEFLTYFQNEAQLDKSGLPSDRFFAERPEGSVSTLKIQRTQQEDSAVYLCASSPTGAQETQYFGPGTRLLVL.

The chain links TRBV4-1 to TRBJ1-1; 7 bases agree with TRBD1. Germline assignment: CDR1 MGHRA and CDR2 YSYEKL. The CDR3 length is 13 residues. Trimming cost V 4 bases and J 10 bases; bases outside gene matches: 9. The CDR3 protein is CASSPGTARVAFF. DNA for the CDR3: TGCGCCAGCAGCCCTGGGACAGCACGAGTAGCTTTCTTT.

This sequence joins TRBV11-2 and TRBJ2-3; 13 nucleotides match TRBD2. CDR1 and CDR2 (germline): SGHAT, FQNNGV. The CDR3 extends over 18 amino acids. V shed 5 bases, J shed 6 bases, and the junction held 14 bases outside the gene matches. As DNA, the CDR3 is TGTGCCAGCAGCACTTGGACTAGCGGGAGTAGTAGTTATGATACGCAGTATTTT. This gives the protein CASSTWTSGSSSYDTQYF.

The chain recombines TRBV7-2 with TRBJ1-1, with D tentatively TRBD1 (6 bases). The V gene lost 7 bases and the J gene lost 1 base, with 13 bases spanning the gap. Germline-derived CDR1 and CDR2 are SGHTA and FQGNSA. The CDR3 covers 14 residues. CDR3 amino acids: CASTNTGRNTEAFF. DNA for the CDR3: TGTGCCAGCACCAACACAGGGCGGAACACTGAAGCTTTCTTT.

The V and J genes are TRBV11-1 and TRBJ2-1, with D perhaps matching TRBD1 (6 bases). CDR1 and CDR2 from the germline V gene are SGHAT and FQDESV (reference sequence). This CDR3 is 15 amino acids long. Trimming took off 2 bases at V and 5 bases at J, with 13 bases between the two ends. This CDR3 reads CASSLKGQADNEQFF. In DNA form, the CDR3 reads TGTGCCAGCAGCTTAAAGGGACAAGCAGACAATGAGCAGTTCTTC.

This clone was counted between two and nine times. The gene calls are TRBV5-1 and TRBJ2-5; 10 bases align to TRBD2. V lost 2 bases, J lost 3 bases, and 10 bases stayed unmatched. The CDR3 covers 17 residues. The germline V gene encodes CDR1 SGHRS and CDR2 YFSETQ. CDR3 protein: CASSFGTLLAGEETQYF. CDR3 sequence (DNA): TGCGCCAGCAGCTTTGGAACCCTTCTAGCGGGAGAAGAGACCCAGTACTTC.

V usage is TRBV6-5 and J usage is TRBJ1-1; D might be TRBD1 (5 bases). The V end lost 8 bases, the J end lost 0 bases, and 10 bases lay between the germline ends. CDR1 and CDR2 (germline): MNHEY, SVGAGI. This CDR3 spans 13 amino acids. The chain's CDR3 is CASGAGMNTEAFF. The CDR3 DNA is TGTGCCAGCGGGGCGGGGATGAACACTGAAGCTTTCTTT.

This clone turned up a few times. The chain links TRBV4-1 to TRBJ1-1; no reliable D call. Germline V CDR1 and CDR2: MGHRA, YSYEKL. V was pared by 1 base and J by 1 base, with 7 bases between. This CDR3 has 14 residues. The CDR3 spells CASSQVGGNTEAFF. In nucleotides, the CDR3 is TGCGCCAGCAGCCAAGTTGGAGGGAACACTGAAGCTTTCTTT.

The chain is built from TRBV7-6 and TRBJ2-2, with TRBD1 identical over 11 bases. From germline, CDR1 is SGHVS and CDR2 FNYEAQ. Trimming removed 0 bases from V and 4 bases from J; junction bases left unmatched: 7. This CDR3 spans 18 amino acids. As DNA, the CDR3 is TGTGCCAGCAGCTTAGCACGGACAGGGGGCTGGGGCACCGGGGAGCTGTTTTTT. This encodes CASSLARTGGWGTGELFF.

The chain uses TRBV6-5 and TRBJ2-7, with 10 positions matching TRBD2. Germline assignment: CDR1 MNHEY and CDR2 SVGAGI. The CDR3 is 14 amino acids. J was trimmed by 3 bases and V by 5 bases; bases with no gene match: 4. The CDR3 spells CASSLPSGSYEQYF. The CDR3 region has the DNA TGTGCCAGCAGTCTTCCTAGCGGGAGCTACGAGCAGTACTTC.

This clone was seen once. The chain is built from TRBV9 and TRBJ2-1, with 10 bases identical to TRBD2. CDR1 is SGDLS, CDR2 YYNGEE, per germline. The CDR3 is made up of 17 amino acids. With 2 bases clipped from V and 5 bases from J, the junction kept 10 bases outside the gene matches. The CDR3 here is CASSVDHLAGVHNEQFF. The CDR3 DNA reads TGTGCCAGCAGCGTGGATCATCTAGCGGGAGTGCACAATGAGCAGTTCTTC.

V is TRBV7-9 and J is TRBJ2-2; a weak D match, TRBD2 (6 bases). V lost 7 bases, J lost 7 bases, and 16 bases lay in between. Per germline, CDR1 SEHNR and CDR2 FQNEAQ (reference sequence). The CDR3 loop spans 14 amino acids. DNA of the CDR3: TGTGCCAGCATAAGGGCGGGACGACACGGGGAGCTGTTTTTT. Translated: CASIRAGRHGELFF.

The rearrangement uses TRBV6-1 and TRBJ2-3, with TRBD2 matching 9 bases. The CDR3 covers 13 residues. With 8 bases clipped from V and 6 bases from J, the junction kept 6 bases outside the gene matches. CDR1 is MNHNS, CDR2 SASEGT, per germline. The CDR3 coding sequence is TGTGCCAGCCAGCGGGGGGTCCGCGATACGCAGTATTTT. It yields the protein CASQRGVRDTQYF.

This rearrangement joins TRBV6-5 to TRBJ1-1; maybe TRBD1 (6 bases). The CDR3 contains 13 residues. Germline CDR1 is MNHEY and CDR2 is SVGAGI. The V gene lost 6 bases and the J gene lost 9 bases, with 17 bases spanning the gap. In DNA, the CDR3 is TGTGCCAGCAGAAGCCTGGACAGTCGGAAAGCTTTCTTT. This gives the protein CASRSLDSRKAFF.

This clone has a handful of counts. V and J are TRBV5-1 and TRBJ2-6, with TRBD1 matching over 9 bases. The CDR3 runs 17 residues. CDR1 and CDR2 from the germline V gene are SGHRS and YFSETQ. Unmatched junction bases numbered 10, after V lost 3 bases and J lost 6 bases. In nucleotides, the CDR3 is TGCGCCAGCAGCTCCGGGACAGGGAGGCTCGAGGCCAACGTCCTGACTTTC. It yields the protein CASSSGTGRLEANVLTF.

The rearrangement joins TRBV27 to TRBJ2-6; D might be TRBD2 (6 bases). CDR3 length equals 15 residues. Trimming left V 2 bases short and J 2 bases short, with 7 bases between. The germline V gene has CDR1 MNHEY and CDR2 SMNVEV (reference sequence). As DNA, the CDR3 is TGTGCCAGCAGTTTAACGGGGGCTGGGGCCAACGTCCTGACTTTC. This sequence encodes CASSLTGAGANVLTF.

The chain is built from TRBV9 and TRBJ2-7, with D tentatively TRBD2 (5 bases). The V and J ends lost 4 bases and 0 bases respectively, with 11 bases between them. Germline V CDR1 and CDR2: SGDLS, YYNGEE. The length of the CDR3 is 14 residues. CDR3 in amino acids: CASSLGGVSYEQYF. In DNA, the CDR3 is TGTGCCAGCAGCTTAGGAGGAGTCTCCTACGAGCAGTACTTC.

The rearrangement joins TRBV19 to TRBJ1-1; the D gene is possibly TRBD1 (5 bases). V lost 1 base and J lost 5, with 11 bases in between. The CDR3 has 14 residues. Germline V gene sequence: CDR1 LNHDA, CDR2 SQIVND (reference sequence). The CDR3 nucleotides are TGTGCCAGTAGTATAGTTAGGGGAAGGACTGAAGCTTTCTTT. Translation: CASSIVRGRTEAFF.

This clone turned up a few times. The rearrangement links TRBV4-2 to TRBJ2-7; D not resolved. The V gene's germline CDR1 is LGHNA and CDR2 YNFKEQ. The CDR3 extends over 13 amino acids. Between the trimmed V and J ends, which lost 4 bases and 2 bases, there was a span of 9 bases. CDR3 sequence (DNA): TGTGCCAGCAGCCTCGAGATTGCCTACGAGCAGTACTTC. This encodes CASSLEIAYEQYF.